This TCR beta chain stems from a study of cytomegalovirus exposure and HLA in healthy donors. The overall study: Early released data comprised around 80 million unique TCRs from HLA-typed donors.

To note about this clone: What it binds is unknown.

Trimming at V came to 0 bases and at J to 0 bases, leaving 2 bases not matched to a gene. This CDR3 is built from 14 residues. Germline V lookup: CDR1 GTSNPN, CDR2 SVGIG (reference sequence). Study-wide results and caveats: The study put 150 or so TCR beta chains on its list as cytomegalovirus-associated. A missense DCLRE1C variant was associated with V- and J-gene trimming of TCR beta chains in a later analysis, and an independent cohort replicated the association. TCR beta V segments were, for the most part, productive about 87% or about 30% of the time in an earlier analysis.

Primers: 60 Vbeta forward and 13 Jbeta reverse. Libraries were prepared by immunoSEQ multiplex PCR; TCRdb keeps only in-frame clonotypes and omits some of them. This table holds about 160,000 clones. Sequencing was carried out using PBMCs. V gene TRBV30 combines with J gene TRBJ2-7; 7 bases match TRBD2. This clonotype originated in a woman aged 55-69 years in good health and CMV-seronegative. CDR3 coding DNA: TGTGCCTGGAGTGTGGGCGGGAGCTCCTACGAGCAGTACTTC. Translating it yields CAWSVGGSSYEQYF.